This record covers a single T cell receptor (beta chain). Germline values: CDR1 SGHRS, CDR2 YFSETQ. The CDR3 length is 17 residues. J lost 5 bases, V lost 0 bases, and 6 bases had no gene match. Adolescents were screened for latent TB by skin test and IGRA. This sample is drawn from a study of T cells in tuberculosis. Sequencing used immunoSEQ multiplex PCR; TCRdb keeps in-frame clones, though not all of them. Here the sample spans tens of thousands of clones, about nine tenths being singletons. The sequencing sample was made of PBMCs. This clonotype originated in a donor between 10 and 35 years old with latent tuberculosis or without tuberculosis infection. Some clones in this sample may be carry-over from other donors' samples. J is TRBJ2-3 and V is TRBV5-1; 13 bases are shared with TRBD2. The CDR3 reads CASSLVLLAGGLDTQYF. CDR3 nucleotides: TGCGCCAGCAGCTTGGTATTACTAGCGGGGGGGCTAGATACGCAGTATTTT.